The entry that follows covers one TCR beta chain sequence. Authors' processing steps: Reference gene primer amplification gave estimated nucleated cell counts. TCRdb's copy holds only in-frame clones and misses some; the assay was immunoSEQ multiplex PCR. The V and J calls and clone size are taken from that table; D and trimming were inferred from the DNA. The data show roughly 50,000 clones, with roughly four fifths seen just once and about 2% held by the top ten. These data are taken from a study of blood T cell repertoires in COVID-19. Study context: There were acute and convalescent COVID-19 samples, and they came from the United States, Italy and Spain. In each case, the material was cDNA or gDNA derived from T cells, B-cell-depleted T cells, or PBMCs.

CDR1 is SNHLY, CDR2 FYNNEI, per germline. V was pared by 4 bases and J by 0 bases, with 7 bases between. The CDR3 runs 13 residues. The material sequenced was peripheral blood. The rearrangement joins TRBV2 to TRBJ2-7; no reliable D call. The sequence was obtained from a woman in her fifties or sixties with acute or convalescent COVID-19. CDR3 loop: CASSVLSSYEQYF. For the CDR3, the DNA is TGTGCCAGCAGTGTACTCTCCTCCTACGAGCAGTACTTC.